Here is one T cell receptor beta chain with its context. The specificity of this receptor is unknown. Receptors were amplified or captured by the immunoSEQ multiplex PCR assay. A mixture of 60 forward primers for TCR Vbeta segments and 13 reverse primers for TCR Jbeta segments was used in the multiplex PCR. The CDR3 region of rearranged TCR beta genes was amplified from genomic DNA with a multiplex PCR assay. On the Illumina HiSeq System, the amplified TCR beta libraries were sequenced as 87-base-pair reads. In the source study's methods: A later analysis counted approximately 74 million unique TCR beta chains across the 500 to 850 repertoires, and 10 million to 11 million of these chains were shared by at least two donors. Raw reads were error-corrected and collapsed into unique sequences with a nearest-neighbor algorithm that merged closely related sequences to remove PCR and sequencing errors. V, D and J gene segments were assigned by aligning CDR3 sequences to IMGT reference sequences. For a sequence to be retained, at least a six-nucleotide match to both a V gene segment and a J gene segment was required. A rearrangement was called productive if the CDR3 had no stop codons and remained in frame with V and J, and every other rearrangement was called non-productive. Following IMGT convention, CDR3 was defined as the stretch from the second conserved V-encoded cysteine up to the conserved J-encoded phenylalanine. In an earlier analysis of 500 to 650 of the donors, sequences lacking an unambiguous match to a single V gene segment were excluded. An earlier analysis of fewer than 650 of the donors classified V segments as functional when productive rearrangements were above 56.7% and as segregating when the standard deviation between donors was above 5%. A statistical classification framework was built for diagnosing cytomegalovirus status from the catalog of TCR beta chain sequences. In a later analysis, TCR nucleotide sequences were compared against IMGT/GENE-DB human TR gene sequences so that V and J genes could be assigned. In a later analysis, CDR3 sequences and most-parsimonious VDJ recombination scenarios were assigned using the TCRdist pipeline. In a later analysis, each TCR beta chain was defined by its CDR3 amino acid sequence together with its V-gene family, and reads lacking a unique V-gene family were excluded. In a later analysis, 500 to 700 highly shared, low-generation-probability nucleotide sequences were removed to address suspected cross-contamination and a sequencing artifact. In a later analysis, a clonal expansion index was calculated for each public chain from normalized within-repertoire ranks of inferred template counts. In a later analysis, generation probabilities were computed with a VDJ recombination model fitted to out-of-frame rearrangements, and the resulting probabilities were checked against IGoR. Hypergeometric tests were used in a later analysis to score TCR-TCR, TCR-HLA and TCR-CMV co-occurrence, with a repertoire-size bias correction applied to the TCR pairs. A later analysis estimated false discovery rates by permuting HLA or CMV assignments 20 times. In a later analysis, co-occurring TCRs were grouped using DBSCAN, and TCRdist sequence similarity was added for clustering within HLA-allele-positive subsets. For co-occurrence clustering, repertoires with fewer than 30,000 or more than 120,000 public chains were excluded, along with roughly five repertoires with anomalous nucleotide sharing. TCRdb retrieved this table from immuneACCESS and kept in-frame rearrangements only. Not all clones are present; in checked studies, unresolved V genes account for under half, and no reason is known for the remainder. V, J and clone size are taken as reported in that table, and D and trimming were inferred from the DNA itself. The sample table includes 70,000 to 80,000 clones. The ten largest clones capture 2.5% to 3% of the sample.

Via the germline V gene, CDR1 is MNHEY and CDR2 SVGAGI. V is reduced by 1 base and J by 5 bases, leaving a spacing of 14 bases between them. Reading from cysteine to phenylalanine, the CDR3 counts 15 amino acids. This entry keeps only the CDR3 DNA: 45 bases, framed from base 1. This sample is part of a study of cytomegalovirus exposure and HLA in healthy donors (dated by TCRdb to the late 2010s). As for the study more broadly: According to an earlier analysis of several hundred of the donors, about 179 million T cells yielded roughly 110 million unique TCR beta sequences and approximately 300 Gb of sequence data. Roughly 300 gigabases of sequencing data and approximately 93 million unique TCR sequences were included in an early release covering 550 to 800 HLA-typed donors. Of the approximately 400 genotyped donors, less than 90% were placed in the genetic ancestry cluster associated with self-reported Caucasian donors. The aim of the study was to test whether cataloging public T cell receptors could identify signatures of past pathogen exposure. The study used immunosequencing to profile the T cell repertoires of approximately 640 subjects and linked those repertoires to cytomegalovirus serostatus. Besides the first cohort of some 670 subjects, a separate validation cohort made up of roughly 120 different subjects was used. The study combined high-throughput TCR immunosequencing, statistical association of individual TCRs with disease status, and machine learning to predict cytomegalovirus infection status. A later analysis re-examined previously published TCR beta repertoires from just over 650 donors and added high-resolution HLA genotyping to investigate patterns of TCR occurrence. Rather than drawing on any new phenotypic data, the later analysis identified candidate immune exposures from TCR beta sequences and the way those sequences occurred across donors. An earlier analysis of roughly 600 of the donors used high-throughput TCR beta sequencing to judge whether each TCR beta V gene segment behaved as functional or pseudogenic. Donor age, sex, ethnicity and CMV serostatus were compiled alongside the repertoire data. In a later genetic analysis, genome-wide SNP genotypes for about 65% of the roughly 700 donors were used, and that subset was treated as a discovery cohort. Every repertoire in the discovery cohort had been generated on one and the same sequencing platform. HLA typing covered class I and class II loci at four-digit resolution. The number of typed donors differed by locus: about 629-640 for A, B, C, DRB1 and DQB1; approximately 530 for DQA1; roughly 600 for DPA1; and roughly 470 for DPB1. About five DR-DQ haplotypes were handled as single units for association and clustering, since linkage in the cohort was strong. Among some 410 genotyped donors of the cohort, an average of around 240,000 unique TCR beta nucleotide sequences were sequenced per donor, 15% to 20% of them non-productive. Here is what the overall study found, with its caveats: It was suggested by the authors that the approach could potentially be generalized to other disease states and immunological phenotypes. When HLA alleles, especially DR and DQ, strongly co-occurred, attributing TCR associations to individual alleles was difficult. Some IMGT-functional V segments, including TRBV6-2 and TRBV6-3, could not be distinguished by the 87-base-pair reads and were therefore excluded. Specific HLA alleles were associated with about 17,000 TCR beta sequences at a false discovery rate of 0.05 in a later analysis. In a later genetic analysis, fewer N-insertions in productive TCRs were reported among donors in an Asian-associated ancestry cluster than the roughly 670-donor mean. Approximately 18 rarely observed V segments, including chromosome 9 orphons, were excluded from the earlier analysis of 550 to 700 of the donors because counts were too low. A further reported finding was that TCR beta sequences accurately predicted the HLA-A and HLA-B alleles for most subjects in the first cohort. A total of about 180 TCR beta chains were listed by the study as associated with cytomegalovirus. Immune exposure information for the cohort was limited to CMV serostatus. Correlated functional status among segregating V segments might reflect linkage disequilibrium, but an unknown experimental factor could not be ruled out. HLA typing was unavailable for some donors at each locus, so association tests used only the typed subset. In an earlier analysis of 587 of the donors, most TCR beta V segments appeared in productive rearrangements about 87% or about 30% of the time, broadly matching IMGT annotations. A later genetic analysis associated a missense DCLRE1C variant with V-gene and J-gene trimming of TCR beta chains, and an independent cohort replicated the association. Only TCR beta chains were sequenced in this cohort, and the absence of alpha or paired-chain data limited detectable features. A later analysis found that HLA-associated TCR beta chains were more clonally expanded and had lower generation probabilities than equally common non-associated chains. Most TCR sequences were seen in very few donors, while some public TCRs were found in many individuals. A later analysis found that most CMV-associated TCR beta chains appeared HLA-restricted, with HLA associations seemingly driven largely by CMV exposure. A group of highly shared sequence variants was considered likely to be a technical artifact of the sequencing pipeline. Several of the top co-occurrence clusters appeared to be linked to parvovirus B19, influenza, CMV and Epstein-Barr virus, according to a later analysis. A later analysis found that TCR association rates varied across HLA loci, with DRB1 alleles showing the most associated TCRs and HLA-C alleles the fewest. Roughly uniform sequencing depth across donors was assumed in presence/absence analyses, although this assumption may not hold. In vitro tests confirmed that a few of the cytomegalovirus-associated TCR beta chains recognize cytomegalovirus antigens. The classifier was reported to diagnose cytomegalovirus status with high specificity and sensitivity in both the original and validation cohorts.

The cohort consisted of 650 to 850 healthy bone marrow donors. All cohort members were sampled while nominally healthy, although unrecorded immune exposures were likely present. The donor was CMV seronegative and belonged to the group of several hundred seronegative cohort members. Each donor provided a peripheral blood sample, and peripheral blood mononuclear cells were used for TCR beta sequencing. Genomic DNA was extracted from the blood cell samples with the Qiagen DNeasy Blood Extraction Kit. This receptor was obtained from a man aged 40-50 years in good health and CMV-seronegative. The source material was PBMCs. The chain uses TRBV6-5 and TRBJ1-1; the D gene cannot be named for sure. The nucleotides are TGTGCCAGCAGTTACTATCCCTACCGAGATACTGAAGCTTTCTTT. It codes for CASSYYPYRDTEAFF.